The rows below give T cell receptor beta chains drawn from one sample of a study of monozygotic twins with inflammatory bowel disease. Reprocessing the 5' RACE reads, TCRdb reports a single entry for every CDR3 protein and omits DNA. The listing records 140,000 to 150,000 distinct CDR3 sequences. Sequencing was done on a sample of blood. The receptors were gathered from a human donor with ulcerative colitis or Crohn's disease, or a healthy co-twin of an affected twin (not recorded which). Each CDR3 is given with its conserved first and last residue.

v_gene: TRBV10-3; j_gene: TRBJ1-4; CDR3aa: CAISGRTGEGEKLFF
v_gene: TRBV29-1; j_gene: TRBJ2-1; CDR3aa: CSVEDPYSYNEQFF
v_gene: TRBV11-2; j_gene: TRBJ2-5; CDR3aa: CASRRNSGSVGETQYF
v_gene: TRBV7-8; j_gene: TRBJ1-4; CDR3aa: CASSLGQTVWEKLFF
v_gene: TRBV7-9; j_gene: TRBJ2-7; CDR3aa: CASSLGLLVNEQYF
v_gene: TRBV20-1; j_gene: TRBJ1-2; CDR3aa: CSASLRQARASGYTF
v_gene: TRBV28; j_gene: TRBJ2-1; CDR3aa: CASSLFPRSRDLGNEQFF
v_gene: TRBV6-5; j_gene: TRBJ1-4; CDR3aa: CASSYSSGTQNEKLFF
v_gene: TRBV4-1; j_gene: TRBJ1-5; CDR3aa: CASSQISNQPQHF
v_gene: TRBV12-3/TRBV12-4; j_gene: TRBJ1-3; CDR3aa: CASSLVRGGWSGNTIYF
v_gene: TRBV27; j_gene: TRBJ1-2; CDR3aa: CASSPQTNYGYTF
v_gene: TRBV25-1; j_gene: TRBJ2-4; CDR3aa: CASRDWSGDKNIQYF
v_gene: TRBV5-1; j_gene: TRBJ1-4; CDR3aa: CASRPDGGTNEKLFF
v_gene: TRBV5-1; j_gene: TRBJ2-1; CDR3aa: CASSEPPGYNEQFF
v_gene: TRBV5-1; j_gene: TRBJ1-1; CDR3aa: CASSTISQTGGTEAFF
v_gene: TRBV28; j_gene: TRBJ2-7; CDR3aa: CASYGERYEQYF
v_gene: TRBV7-3; j_gene: TRBJ2-1; CDR3aa: CASSWGEVYNEQFF
v_gene: TRBV7-2; j_gene: TRBJ1-1; CDR3aa: CASSIGTGHTEAFF
v_gene: TRBV18; j_gene: TRBJ2-7; CDR3aa: CASSPRDPDEQYF
v_gene: TRBV20-1; j_gene: TRBJ2-3; CDR3aa: CSAPRGRSGSTDTQYF
v_gene: TRBV6-2/TRBV6-3; j_gene: TRBJ1-1; CDR3aa: CASSYDASNTEAFF
v_gene: TRBV30; j_gene: TRBJ1-1; CDR3aa: CAWGGGFNTEAFF
v_gene: TRBV28; j_gene: TRBJ2-3; CDR3aa: CASRKRAADTQYF
v_gene: TRBV4-3; j_gene: TRBJ2-3; CDR3aa: CASSQVPSLSTDTQYF
v_gene: TRBV5-1; j_gene: TRBJ1-6; CDR3aa: CASSDSHSPLHF
v_gene: TRBV6-1; j_gene: TRBJ2-7; CDR3aa: CASSGEGYEQYF
v_gene: TRBV27; j_gene: TRBJ2-1; CDR3aa: CASTRSGTSEQFF
v_gene: TRBV20-1; j_gene: TRBJ2-1; CDR3aa: CSAGTAFGRWSYNEQFF
v_gene: TRBV12-3/TRBV12-4; j_gene: TRBJ2-5; CDR3aa: CASSSLGETQYF
v_gene: TRBV28; j_gene: TRBJ1-6; CDR3aa: CASSSEGVPGPFSPLHF
v_gene: TRBV5-1; j_gene: TRBJ2-1; CDR3aa: CASRRDSELHSSYNEQFF
v_gene: TRBV5-4; j_gene: TRBJ1-2; CDR3aa: CASSLDQGYGYTF
v_gene: TRBV20-1; j_gene: TRBJ2-7; CDR3aa: CSARDTRRALYEQYF
v_gene: TRBV7-2; j_gene: TRBJ2-1; CDR3aa: CASSSRRTVSDYNEQFF
v_gene: TRBV12-3/TRBV12-4; j_gene: TRBJ1-5; CDR3aa: CASTSGDRGMNQPQHF
v_gene: TRBV5-1; j_gene: TRBJ2-3; CDR3aa: CASTPGPSTDTQYF
v_gene: TRBV6-6; j_gene: TRBJ2-2; CDR3aa: CASSYSQGTGELFF
v_gene: TRBV2; j_gene: TRBJ2-7; CDR3aa: CASRPGTGDPYEQYF
v_gene: TRBV4-1; j_gene: TRBJ2-5; CDR3aa: CASSGRGETQYF
v_gene: TRBV12-5; j_gene: TRBJ2-1; CDR3aa: CASGLAPLAGGPKLNNEQFF
v_gene: TRBV29-1; j_gene: TRBJ2-4; CDR3aa: CSVGAGGSRNIQYF
v_gene: TRBV6-1; j_gene: TRBJ1-3; CDR3aa: CASSTGSRVRNTIYF
v_gene: TRBV10-2; j_gene: TRBJ1-6; CDR3aa: CASSESPAYSPLHF
v_gene: TRBV6-4; j_gene: TRBJ2-1; CDR3aa: CASSDNRFNEQFF
v_gene: TRBV5-1; j_gene: TRBJ2-2; CDR3aa: CASSFPPGPTGELFF
v_gene: TRBV9; j_gene: TRBJ2-2; CDR3aa: CASSPRGSGSLGELFF
v_gene: TRBV7-8; j_gene: TRBJ1-1; CDR3aa: CASSWGRRTEAFF
v_gene: TRBV20-1; j_gene: TRBJ1-6; CDR3aa: CSARPMGQQNSPLHF
v_gene: TRBV10-3; j_gene: TRBJ2-5; CDR3aa: CAISESLRSTSVLRWGQETQYF
v_gene: TRBV11-2; j_gene: TRBJ2-4; CDR3aa: CASSLEGGPRKLKNIQYF
v_gene: TRBV20-1; j_gene: TRBJ2-2; CDR3aa: CSACVSLDTGELFF
v_gene: TRBV2; j_gene: TRBJ1-5; CDR3aa: CASSEPPQPQHF
v_gene: TRBV7-3; j_gene: TRBJ2-3; CDR3aa: CASSSGQPTDTQYF